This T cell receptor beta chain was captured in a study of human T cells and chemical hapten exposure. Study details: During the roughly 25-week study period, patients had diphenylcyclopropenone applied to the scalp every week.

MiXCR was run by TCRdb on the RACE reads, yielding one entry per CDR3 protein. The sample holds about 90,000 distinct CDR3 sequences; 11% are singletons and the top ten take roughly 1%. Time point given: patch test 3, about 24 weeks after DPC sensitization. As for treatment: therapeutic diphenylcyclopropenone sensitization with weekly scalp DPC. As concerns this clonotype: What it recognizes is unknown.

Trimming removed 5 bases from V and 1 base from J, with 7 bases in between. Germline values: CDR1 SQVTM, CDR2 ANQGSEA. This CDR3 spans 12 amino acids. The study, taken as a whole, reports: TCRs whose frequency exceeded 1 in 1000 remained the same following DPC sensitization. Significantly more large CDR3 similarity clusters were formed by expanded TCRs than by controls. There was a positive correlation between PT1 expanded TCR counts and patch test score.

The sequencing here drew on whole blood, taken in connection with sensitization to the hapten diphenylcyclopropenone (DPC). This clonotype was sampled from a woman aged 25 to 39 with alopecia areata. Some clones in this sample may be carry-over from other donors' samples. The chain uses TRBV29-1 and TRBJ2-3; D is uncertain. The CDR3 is CSVRAGTDTQYF. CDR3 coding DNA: TGCAGCGTTAGGGCAGGCACAGATACGCAGTATTTT.